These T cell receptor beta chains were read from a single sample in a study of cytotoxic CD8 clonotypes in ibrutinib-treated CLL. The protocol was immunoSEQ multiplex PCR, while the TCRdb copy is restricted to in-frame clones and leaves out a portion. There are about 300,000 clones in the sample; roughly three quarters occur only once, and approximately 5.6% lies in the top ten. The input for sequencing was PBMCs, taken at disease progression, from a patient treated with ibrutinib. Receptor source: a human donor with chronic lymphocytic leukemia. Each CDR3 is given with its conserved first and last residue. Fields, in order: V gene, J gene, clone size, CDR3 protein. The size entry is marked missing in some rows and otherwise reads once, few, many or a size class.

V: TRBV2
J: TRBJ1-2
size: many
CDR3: CASRDSGAYGYTF

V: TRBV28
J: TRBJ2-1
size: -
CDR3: CASSSLLDSDNEQFF

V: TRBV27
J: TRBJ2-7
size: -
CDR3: CASSLSGLAGGYEQYF

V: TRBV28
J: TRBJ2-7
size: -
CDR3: CASSLGGSGRVSYEQYF

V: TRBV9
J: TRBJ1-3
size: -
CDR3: CASSARTGRNTIYF

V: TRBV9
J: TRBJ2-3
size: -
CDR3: CASSVGASRAQDTQYF

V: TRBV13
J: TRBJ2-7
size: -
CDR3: CASLRRGFTEQYF

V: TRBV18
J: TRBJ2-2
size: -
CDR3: CASSPRGRQDTGELFF

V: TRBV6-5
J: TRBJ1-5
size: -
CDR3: CASRQVQHQPQHF

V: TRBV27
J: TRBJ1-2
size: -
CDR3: CASSSEGKGRYGYTF

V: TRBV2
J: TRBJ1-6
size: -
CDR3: CASRNNSPLHF

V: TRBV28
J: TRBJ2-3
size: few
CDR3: CASRTGYTDTQYF

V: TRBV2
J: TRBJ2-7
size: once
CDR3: CASTTSGNYEQYF

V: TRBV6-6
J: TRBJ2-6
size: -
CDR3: CASSKGSGANVLTF

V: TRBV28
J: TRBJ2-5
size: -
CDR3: CASSADRLETQYF

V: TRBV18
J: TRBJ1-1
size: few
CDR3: CASSPPQGEAFF

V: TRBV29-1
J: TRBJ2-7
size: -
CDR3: CSVESGQGWEQYF

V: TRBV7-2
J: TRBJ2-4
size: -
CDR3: CASSLAPGTGGIF

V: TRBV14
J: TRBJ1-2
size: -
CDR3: CASSQVAGGGYTF

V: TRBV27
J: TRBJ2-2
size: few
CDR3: CASSFRQGAGGELFF

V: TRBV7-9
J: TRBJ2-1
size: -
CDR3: CASSLPGDRRGNEQFF

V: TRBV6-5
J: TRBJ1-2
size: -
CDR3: CASSYGGGYTF

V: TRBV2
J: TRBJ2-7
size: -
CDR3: CASSEWGRDKYF